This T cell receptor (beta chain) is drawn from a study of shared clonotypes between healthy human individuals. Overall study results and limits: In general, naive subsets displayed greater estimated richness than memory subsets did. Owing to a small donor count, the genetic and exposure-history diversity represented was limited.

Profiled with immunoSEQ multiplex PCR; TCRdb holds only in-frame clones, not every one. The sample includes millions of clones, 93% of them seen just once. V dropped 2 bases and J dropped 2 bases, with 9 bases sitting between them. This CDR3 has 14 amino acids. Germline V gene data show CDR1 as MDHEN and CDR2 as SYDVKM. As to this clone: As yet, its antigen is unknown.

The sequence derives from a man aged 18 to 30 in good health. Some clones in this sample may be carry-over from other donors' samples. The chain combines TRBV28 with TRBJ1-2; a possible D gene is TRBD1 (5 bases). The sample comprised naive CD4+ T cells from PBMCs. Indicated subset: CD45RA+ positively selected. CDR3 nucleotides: TGTGCCAGCAGTTTAAGTCAGGGAAACTATGGCTACACCTTC. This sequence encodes CASSLSQGNYGYTF.